The 9 T cell receptor beta chains in this list originate from one sample, sequenced in a study of metastatic and nonmetastatic thyroid tumors. Using MiXCR, TCRdb reanalyzed the PCR reads. The data show 15,000 to 20,000 clones, 25% to 30% seen once. Every patient underwent thyroid surgery untreated. The material sequenced was tumor tissue. The source is a male donor with papillary thyroid cancer or a benign thyroid nodule (not recorded which). Some clones in this sample may be carry-over from other donors' samples.

The chain joins TRBV20-1 to TRBJ1-2; 10 positions match TRBD1. Germline V CDR1 and CDR2: DFQATT, SNEGSKA (reference sequence). The CDR3 has 15 amino acids. CDR3 DNA sequence: TGCAGCACCTTTACCGGGACAGGGGACCACTATGGCTACACCTTC. It encodes CSTFTGTGDHYGYTF.

The chain has TRBV6-4 and TRBJ2-7, with 8 bases lining up with TRBD2. V lost 6 bases to trimming and J lost 2 bases; unmatched junction nucleotides: 9. Germline CDR1 MRHNA, CDR2 SNTAGT. The CDR3 has 15 amino acids. Here the CDR3 reads CASSPSGGEAYEQYF. Written as DNA, the CDR3 is TGTGCCAGCAGCCCGTCGGGGGGGGAAGCCTACGAGCAGTACTTC.

This clone occurred a few times. The chain has TRBV30 and TRBJ1-5; 7 nucleotides match TRBD1. V was clipped by 1 base and J by 5 bases; unmatched bases: 2. CDR3 length: 13 residues. CDR1 is GTSNPN, CDR2 SVGIG, per germline (reference sequence). This chain's CDR3 is CAWSGQGHQPQHF. The CDR3 bases are TGTGCCTGGAGTGGACAGGGTCATCAGCCCCAGCATTTT.

The sample holds many counts of this clone. The same CDR3 also results from other DNA sequences found in this sample. The chain employs TRBV11-2 and TRBJ2-3; no clear D gene. V was pared by 3 bases and J by 5 bases, with 9 bases between. Germline V gene sequence: CDR1 SGHAT, CDR2 FQNNGV. The CDR3 is 13 residues long. Here the CDR3 reads CASSLGLLDTQYF. The CDR3 DNA follows: TGTGCCAGCAGCTTGGGATTACTAGATACGCAGTATTTT.

Many counts were recorded for this clone. The chain carries TRBV7-8 and TRBJ1-1; D remains ambiguous. V lost 4 bases, J lost 3 bases, and 12 bases lay in between. This CDR3 is built from 14 residues. Germline loops: CDR1 SGHVS, CDR2 FQNEAQ. CDR3 amino acids: CASSSGGAYTEAFF. The DNA of the CDR3 is TGTGCCAGCAGCTCGGGTGGAGCATACACTGAAGCTTTCTTT.

This clone was seen only a few times. The genes are TRBV10-3 and TRBJ1-2, with TRBD1 identical over 9 bases. The CDR3 sequence is 13 residues long. The ends lost 10 bases at V and 4 bases at J; junction bases unmatched: 7. Germline CDR1 ENHRY, CDR2 SYGVKD. The CDR3 DNA sequence: TGTGCCAATGGGGACAGGGAGGTCTATGGCTACACCTTC. Translation gives CANGDREVYGYTF.

This clone was seen just once. The gene calls are TRBV28 and TRBJ2-5; 11 bases are shared with TRBD2. J lost 0 bases, V lost 6 bases, and 12 bases had no gene match. CDR3 length: 18 amino acids. CDR1 is MDHEN and CDR2 is SYDVKM in the germline V gene. CDR3 amino acids: CASSTISGLAVNQETQYF. CDR3 nucleotide sequence: TGTGCCAGCAGCACTATATCGGGACTAGCGGTTAACCAAGAGACCCAGTACTTC.

Only a few counts were recorded for this clone. This may be a read error, as it is one base from a much larger clone. Other DNA variants within this sample encode the same CDR3. The genes are TRBV6-4 and TRBJ1-5; D uncertain. The germline gives CDR1 MRHNA, CDR2 SNTAGT. The CDR3 has 13 residues. V was trimmed by 4 bases and J by 1 base, leaving 5 bases between them. CDR3 residues: CASSVGSNQPQHF. DNA for the CDR3: TGTGCCAGCAGTGTGGGAAGCAATCAGCCCCAGCATTTT.

This clone was found many times. V is TRBV24-1 and J is TRBJ2-1; the D gene is possibly TRBD2 (6 bases). The CDR3 consists of 12 residues. Trimming left V 9 bases short and J 10 bases short, with 15 bases between. Germline V CDR1 and CDR2: KGHDR, SFDVKD. The CDR3 DNA reads TGTGCCACCTCAACCTCGACTAGAGAGCAGTTCTTC. Its protein product is CATSTSTREQFF.